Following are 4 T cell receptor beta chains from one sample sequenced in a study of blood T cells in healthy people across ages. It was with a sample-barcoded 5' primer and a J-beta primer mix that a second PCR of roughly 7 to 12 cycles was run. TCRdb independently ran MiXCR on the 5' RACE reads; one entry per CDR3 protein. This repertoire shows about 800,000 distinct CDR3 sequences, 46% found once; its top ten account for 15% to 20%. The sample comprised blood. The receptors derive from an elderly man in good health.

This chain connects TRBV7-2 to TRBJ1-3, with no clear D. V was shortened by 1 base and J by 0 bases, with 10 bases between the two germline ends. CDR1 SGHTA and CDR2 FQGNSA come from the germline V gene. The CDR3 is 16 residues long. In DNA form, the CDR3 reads TGTGCCAGCAGCTTAGGGAGACTGGGCTCTGGAAACACCATATATTTT. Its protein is CASSLGRLGSGNTIYF.

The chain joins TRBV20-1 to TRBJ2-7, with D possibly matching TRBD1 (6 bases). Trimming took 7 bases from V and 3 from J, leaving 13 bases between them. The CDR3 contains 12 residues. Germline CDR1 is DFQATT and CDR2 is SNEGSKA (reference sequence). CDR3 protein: CSEQGDLYEQYF. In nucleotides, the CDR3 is TGCAGTGAACAGGGAGATCTCTACGAGCAGTACTTC.

DNA of the CDR3: TGCAGTGCTAGTGCGAGCAGGGGCAATCAGCCCCAGCATTTT. It specifies CSASASRGNQPQHF. The J gene is TRBJ1-5, the V gene TRBV20-1; a weak D match, TRBD1 (5 bases). Germline CDR1 and CDR2: DFQATT and SNEGSKA (reference sequence). This CDR3 comprises 14 residues. V was trimmed by 3 bases and J by 2 bases, leaving 11 bases between them.

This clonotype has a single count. The CDR3 sequence: CAISERERELDNEQFF. DNA for the CDR3: TGTGCCATCAGTGAGCGCGAACGGGAGCTGGACAATGAGCAGTTCTTC. The chain employs TRBV10-3 and TRBJ2-1, with D possibly TRBD2 on 6 matching bases. The ends were cut back, 2 bases at V and 5 bases at J, with 16 bases in the middle. This CDR3 region has 16 residues. Germline assignment: CDR1 ENHRY and CDR2 SYGVKD.